The entry below gives a single T cell receptor (beta chain) sequence along with its context. CDR1 and CDR2 (germline): SGHTA, FQGTGA. The CDR3 runs 13 residues. V dropped 6 bases and J dropped 5 bases, with 13 bases sitting between them. The sample comes from a study of blood T cell repertoires in COVID-19. Background on the study: T cells, B-cell-depleted T cells, or PBMCs provided the cDNA or gDNA that served as material.

Original data processing: Using reference gene primer amplification, nucleated cell counts were estimated. Clones were read by immunoSEQ multiplex PCR, and TCRdb kept only the in-frame ones, dropping some. The DNA was the basis for D and trimming; V, J and clone size are from that table. The profile covers about 250,000 clones, with about 83% appearing a single time and 1.5% taken by the ten largest. The sequencing input was peripheral blood. The V call is TRBV7-3, the J call TRBJ1-1; the D gene is possibly TRBD1 (6 bases). The clonotype comes from a woman between 40 and 55 years old who had recovered from COVID-19. The CDR3 loop reads CASSLQGYTEAFF. The CDR3 DNA is TGTGCCAGCAGTTTACAGGGCTATACTGAAGCTTTCTTT.